Below, 15 T cell receptor beta chains from the same sample are listed, as sequenced in a study of blood T cells in healthy people across ages. Primers used in a second PCR of roughly 6 to 12 cycles were a sample-barcoded 5' primer and a J-beta primer mix. TCRdb used MiXCR to reprocess the 5' RACE reads, holding one entry per CDR3 protein. This table holds around 870,000 distinct CDR3 sequences, 29% found once. The sequencing input was blood. The source is an elderly woman in good health.

The chain couples TRBV19 to TRBJ1-3; maybe TRBD1 (5 bases). The CDR3 consists of 16 residues. CDR1 and CDR2 (germline): LNHDA, SQIVND (reference sequence). V dropped 3 bases and J dropped 0 bases, with 12 bases sitting between them. CDR3 in DNA: TGTGCCAGTAGTATGGGCCGGGGGACCTCTGGAAACACCATATATTTT. Residues: CASSMGRGTSGNTIYF.

As for this clonotype: A much larger clone lies one base from this, so it may be a read error. The chain employs TRBV5-1 and TRBJ2-1; 10 positions match TRBD2. Trimming cost V 0 bases and J 8 bases; bases outside gene matches: 5. This CDR3 region has 15 residues. Germline assignment: CDR1 SGHRS and CDR2 YFSETQ. The DNA of the CDR3 is TGCGCCAGCAGCTTGGCTAGCGGGGGTCTCGATGAGCAGTTCTTC. Its protein product is CASSLASGGLDEQFF.

The chain joins TRBV7-9 to TRBJ2-5; D is perhaps TRBD1 (5 bases). The CDR3 covers 14 residues. CDR1 is SEHNR and CDR2 is FQNEAQ in the germline V gene (reference sequence). Trimming stripped 3 bases from V and 1 base from J, with 9 bases between. CDR3 nucleotides: TGTGCCAGCAGCTTTAAGACAGCCCAAGAGACCCAGTACTTC. This sequence encodes CASSFKTAQETQYF.

At least ten counts were recorded for this clonotype. This chain links TRBV20-1 with TRBJ2-1, with a weak D call TRBD2 (6 bases). Germline CDR1 reads DFQATT; CDR2 reads SNEGSKA (reference sequence). V shed 4 bases and J shed 2 bases, with 15 bases lying between them. The CDR3 loop spans 15 amino acids. The CDR3: CSAKVGAGAYNEQFF. CDR3 nucleotides: TGCAGTGCTAAGGTGGGAGCGGGTGCCTACAATGAGCAGTTCTTC.

At least ten counts were recorded for this clonotype. The genes are TRBV4-2 and TRBJ1-2; D remains ambiguous. The germline gives CDR1 LGHNA, CDR2 YNFKEQ. V shed 0 bases and J shed 4 bases, with 12 bases lying between them. The CDR3 covers 15 residues. The chain's CDR3 is CASSQEGRGAYGYTF. DNA for the CDR3: TGTGCCAGCAGCCAAGAAGGTCGAGGAGCCTATGGCTACACCTTC.

This clonotype occurred many times. J is TRBJ1-2 and V is TRBV3-1; a weak D match, TRBD1 (5 bases). Germline V CDR1 and CDR2: LGHDT, YNNKEL (reference sequence). The V gene lost 4 bases and the J gene lost 7 bases, with 13 bases spanning the gap. CDR3 length equals 13 residues. CDR3 in DNA: TGTGCCAGCAGCCCTCAATCGGGGGTTGGCTACACCTTC. Amino acids: CASSPQSGVGYTF.

In its sample, this clonotype was seen many times. The rearrangement uses TRBV12-3 or TRBV12-4 and TRBJ1-1; D perhaps matches TRBD1 (6 bases). With 5 bases removed from V and 7 bases from J, the gap between germline ends came to 17 bases. The CDR3 runs 14 residues. The CDR3 sequence is CASSAPGGSSEAFF. In DNA, the CDR3 is TGTGCCAGCAGTGCTCCGGGGGGCAGCAGTGAAGCTTTCTTT.

This clonotype was seen a handful of times. V usage is TRBV5-5 and J usage is TRBJ1-1, with TRBD1 matching over 11 bases. V shed 4 bases, J shed 2 bases, and the junction held 10 bases outside the gene matches. Germline loops: CDR1 SGHKS, CDR2 YYEKEE (reference sequence). The CDR3 loop spans 17 amino acids. The CDR3 DNA sequence: TGTGCCAGCAGCCGGACAGGGGGCGTGCTATTAAACACTGAAGCTTTCTTT. It specifies CASSRTGGVLLNTEAFF. Full variable domain (rest looked up from reference TRBV5-5 and TRBJ1-1): DAGVTQSPTHLIKTRGQQVTLRCSPISGHKSVSWYQQVLGQGPQFIFQYYEKEERGRGNFPDRFSARQFPNYSSELNVNALLLGDSALYLCASSRTGGVLLNTEAFFGQGTRLTVV.

Comment on this clonotype: This could be a read error, since a much larger clone is one nucleotide away. This sequence joins TRBV20-1 and TRBJ1-2; perhaps TRBD1 as D (6 bases). CDR3 length: 13 residues. The germline V gene has CDR1 DFQATT and CDR2 SNEGSKA (reference sequence). The CDR3 region is CSAGEGRGYGHTF. DNA for the CDR3: TGCAGTGCCGGGGAGGGTAGGGGGTATGGCCACACCTTC.

A word on this clonotype: This may be a read error: a much more frequent sequence differs by one nucleotide. This rearrangement joins TRBV6-5 to TRBJ2-1, with D unclear. CDR3 length: 15 amino acids. The germline V gene encodes CDR1 MNHEY and CDR2 SVGAGI. CDR3 nucleotides: TGTGCCAGCAGAAGGAGCCGGAGCTCCTACAGTGAGCAGTTCTTC. Its translation is CASRRSRSSYSEQFF.

This chain's CDR3 is CASSPRGRGAEADTQYF. The CDR3 DNA reads as TGTGCCAGCAGTCCTCGGGGTCGTGGGGCAGAAGCAGATACGCAGTATTTT. V usage is TRBV12-3 or TRBV12-4 and J usage is TRBJ2-3; either TRBD1 or TRBD2 may fit D (5 bases each). The CDR3 is 17 residues long. V lost 5 bases and J 4 bases, leaving 22 bases between the germline ends.

This clonotype was found many times. V and J are TRBV6-5 and TRBJ2-4, with D tentatively TRBD1 (6 bases). The CDR3 length is 17 residues. Germline values: CDR1 MNHEY, CDR2 SVGAGI. V was cut by 2 bases and J by 0 bases, with 14 bases left in between. The CDR3 reads CASSYTRTETAKNIQYF. The CDR3 nucleotides are TGTGCCAGCAGTTACACTAGGACAGAAACAGCCAAAAACATTCAGTACTTC.

This clonotype was seen ten or more times. This chain joins TRBV29-1 and TRBJ1-2; no reliable D call. With 3 bases removed from V and 1 base from J, the gap between germline ends came to 3 bases. The V gene's germline CDR1 is SQVTM and CDR2 ANQGSEA. This CDR3 comprises 11 residues. CDR3 sequence reads: CSVELNYGYTF. The CDR3 bases are TGCAGCGTTGAGCTTAACTATGGCTACACCTTC.

This clonotype has only a few counts. The CDR3 spells CASSSRTSGGAYPSYEQYF. The CDR3 nucleotides are TGTGCCAGCAGCTCCCGGACTAGCGGGGGGGCATACCCCTCCTACGAGCAGTACTTC. The chain is built from TRBV7-9 and TRBJ2-7, with 15 positions matching TRBD2. Germline trimming cut 4 bases from V and 0 bases from J; bases unmatched to any gene: 10. Germline CDR1 is SEHNR and CDR2 is FQNEAQ (reference sequence). The CDR3 has 19 residues.

This clonotype showed up just a few times. The chain employs TRBV5-5 and TRBJ2-7; D gene unclear. The CDR3 extends over 14 amino acids. Trimming removed 2 bases at V and 0 bases at J, with 9 bases between. The germline V gene has CDR1 SGHKS and CDR2 YYEKEE (reference sequence). The DNA of the CDR3 is TGTGCCAGCAGCTTTTCCCACCGCTCCTACGAGCAGTACTTC. As protein: CASSFSHRSYEQYF. The full variable domain, completed using reference TRBV5-5 and TRBJ2-7, is DAGVTQSPTHLIKTRGQQVTLRCSPISGHKSVSWYQQVLGQGPQFIFQYYEKEERGRGNFPDRFSARQFPNYSSELNVNALLLGDSALYLCASSFSHRSYEQYFGPGTRLTVT.